Listed below are T cell receptor beta chains from one sample, sequenced in a study of cytomegalovirus exposure and HLA in healthy donors. Profiling relied on immunoSEQ multiplex PCR, and the TCRdb table lists in-frame clones only, not all of them. The sample table sets out tens of thousands of clones. The sample taken for sequencing was PBMCs. Source of these receptors: a woman aged 40 to 55 in good health and CMV-seropositive. CDR3s include the opening cysteine and the closing phenylalanine or tryptophan. The D gene is left open where the match is weak.

v_gene,d_gene,j_gene,CDR3nt,CDR3aa
TRBV6-5,TRBD2,TRBJ2-2,TGTGCCAGCAGTTACTCGACTAGCGGGAACACCGGGGAGCTGTTTTTT,CASSYSTSGNTGELFF
TRBV28,TRBD1,TRBJ2-7,TGTGGCGGCATGATGACAGGGCCCGAGCAGTACTTC,CGGMMTGPEQYF
TRBV14,.,TRBJ1-2,TGTGCCAGCCGACCAGGGCTAGCTAACTATGGCTACACCTTC,CASRPGLANYGYTF
TRBV10-1,TRBD2,TRBJ2-7,TGCGCCAGCAGTGAGAGTGCGGGGGCCTACGAGCAGTACTTC,CASSESAGAYEQYF
TRBV2,.,TRBJ1-5,TGTGCCAGCGGCCGGGACATCAATCAGCCCCAGCATTTT,CASGRDINQPQHF
TRBV2,.,TRBJ1-2,TGTGCCAGCAGTGAAGCATGGGGGCGCACCTATGGCTACACCTTC,CASSEAWGRTYGYTF
TRBV2,TRBD2,TRBJ2-5,TGTGCCAGCAGTGAAAGCCGGGCAGCGGGGAAACAAGAGACCCAGTACTTC,CASSESRAAGKQETQYF
TRBV13,.,TRBJ2-7,TGTGCCAGCGTCAGAGACAGGAGCTCCTACGAGCAGTACTTC,CASVRDRSSYEQYF
TRBV7-9,.,TRBJ1-1,TGTGCCAGCAGCCCTATGGTAATCAGGGCCATGAACACTGAAGCTTTCTTT,CASSPMVIRAMNTEAFF
TRBV5-4,TRBD2,TRBJ2-1,TGTGCCAGCAGCTATAGCGGGAATGAGCAGTTCTTC,CASSYSGNEQFF
TRBV28,.,TRBJ1-1,TGTGCCAGCAGTTTCAGGGCCCTAGGGACTGAAGCTTTCTTT,CASSFRALGTEAFF
TRBV7-8,.,TRBJ1-2,TGTGCCAGCAGCCGAACAGAACTAGCTAACTATGGCTACACCTTC,CASSRTELANYGYTF
TRBV7-8,.,TRBJ2-5,TGTGCCAGCAGCAAAAACAGGGGGGGGATCCAAGAGACCCAGTACTTC,CASSKNRGGIQETQYF
TRBV29-1,TRBD1,TRBJ2-2,TGCAGCGTTGAGACAGGGGGCGTCTCCGGGGAGCTGTTTTTT,CSVETGGVSGELFF
TRBV5-6,TRBD1,TRBJ2-7,TGTGCCAGCAGCTTGGCCGGGACAGGAATCAGAGAGCAGTACTTC,CASSLAGTGIREQYF
TRBV13,TRBD1,TRBJ1-1,TGTGCCAGCAGCTTATGGGGGGGACAGGGGGCCTCCCGGGGCACTGAAGCTTTCTTT,CASSLWGGQGASRGTEAFF